These 23 T cell receptor beta chains share one sample of origin, sequenced in a study of T cell responses to AZD1222 COVID-19 vaccine. Profiling relied on immunoSEQ multiplex PCR, and the TCRdb table lists in-frame clones only, not all of them. The top ten clones hold 1.4% of a sample with 150,000 or so clones, roughly nine tenths of them seen once. Source: peripheral blood, taken on day 0 of AZD1222 vaccination. All receptors derive from an adult in good health.

The chain uses TRBV24-1 and TRBJ2-3; D is perhaps TRBD2 (6 bases). The CDR3 consists of 15 residues. Deletions cut 5 bases from V and 9 bases from J, with 20 bases between. Germline CDR1 reads KGHDR; CDR2 reads SFDVKD. CDR3 nucleotides: TGTGCCACCAGTGTACAGGACCCCCGGGGGTGGACGCAGTATTTT. Encoded protein: CATSVQDPRGWTQYF.

The chain has TRBV7-6 and TRBJ1-1, with TRBD1 matching 8 bases. The CDR3 length is 15 residues. The J segment lost 10 bases and the V segment lost 2 bases, leaving 12 bases of the junction unmatched. Germline V gene lookup returns CDR1 SGHVS and CDR2 FNYEAQ. Here the CDR3 DNA reads TGTGCCAGCAGCTTACCCCCACAGGGGGAGGAGGGAGCTTTCTTT. Its translation: CASSLPPQGEEGAFF.

The chain employs TRBV5-4 and TRBJ2-3; TRBD2 aligns across 13 bases. Trimming cost V 3 bases and J 3 bases; bases outside gene matches: 4. The CDR3 extends over 16 amino acids. Germline CDR1 SGHNT, CDR2 YYREEE (reference sequence). The CDR3 sequence: CASSWRTSGGTDTQYF. CDR3 sequence (DNA): TGTGCCAGCAGCTGGCGGACTAGCGGGGGAACAGATACGCAGTATTTT.

The V and J genes are TRBV19 and TRBJ1-2; D is unclear. CDR1 and CDR2 from the germline V gene are LNHDA and SQIVND (reference sequence). With 3 bases removed from V and 4 bases from J, the gap between germline ends came to 12 bases. This CDR3 is built from 14 residues. CDR3 amino acids: CASSIRGSGYGYTF. The CDR3 region has the DNA TGTGCCAGTAGTATCAGAGGGTCGGGCTATGGCTACACCTTC.

The V and J genes are TRBV29-1 and TRBJ2-6; possibly TRBD1 or TRBD2 for D (5 bases each). The V end lost 3 bases, the J end lost 1 base, and 19 bases lay between the germline ends. From germline, CDR1 is SQVTM and CDR2 ANQGSEA. The CDR3 sequence is 18 residues long. For the CDR3, the DNA is TGCAGCGTTGATGAGGGGCCCGAAAATCCGTCTGGGGCCAACGTCCTGACTTTC. Protein: CSVDEGPENPSGANVLTF.

This chain connects TRBV6-5 to TRBJ1-2; 7 nucleotides line up with TRBD1. Germline CDR1 reads MNHEY; CDR2 reads SVGAGI. There are 11 residues in the CDR3. V lost 8 bases and J lost 7; bases outside the gene matches: 4. The CDR3, as DNA: TGTGCCAGCCGGACAGGAGCTGGCTACACCTTC. It specifies CASRTGAGYTF.

The chain couples TRBV18 to TRBJ2-1; no firm D call. Trimming cost V 3 bases and J 0 bases, with 9 bases left between them. CDR1 is KGHSH and CDR2 is LQKENI in the germline V gene. The CDR3 has 15 residues. The CDR3 DNA reads as TGTGCCAGCTCACCGGCGAAGAGCTCCTACAATGAGCAGTTCTTC. It specifies CASSPAKSSYNEQFF.

The rearrangement links TRBV30 to TRBJ2-1; 7 nucleotides align to TRBD2. Germline CDR1 GTSNPN, CDR2 SVGIG (reference sequence). This CDR3 is 13 amino acids long. V trimming: 8 bases; J trimming: 3 bases; junction bases outside the gene matches: 7. In nucleotides, the CDR3 is TGTGCCGGCCAAGCGGGAAGCTACAATGAGCAGTTCTTC. It specifies CAGQAGSYNEQFF.

The V and J genes are TRBV4-3 and TRBJ2-7; D is uncertain. V lost 3 bases and J 1 base, leaving 13 bases between the germline ends. CDR3 length equals 15 residues. CDR1 is LGHNA, CDR2 YSLEER, per germline. For the CDR3, the DNA is TGCGCCAGCAGCCATTCGCCAGGCCAATCCTACGAGCAGTACTTC. Protein product: CASSHSPGQSYEQYF.

V usage is TRBV28 and J usage is TRBJ2-7, with a tentative D call TRBD1 (6 bases). The V gene lost 6 bases and the J gene lost 3 bases, with 6 bases spanning the gap. The germline V gene has CDR1 MDHEN and CDR2 SYDVKM. CDR3 length: 11 amino acids. The CDR3 region is CASRQGYEQYF. The CDR3 DNA reads TGTGCCAGCAGACAGGGCTACGAGCAGTACTTC.

CDR3 DNA: TGTGCTCCGGGCCCACCTCGCCCGGGTATCAGTGAGCAGTTCTTC. Amino acid sequence: CAPGPPRPGISEQFF. The chain is built from TRBV27 and TRBJ2-1, with unresolved D. From germline, CDR1 is MNHEY and CDR2 SMNVEV (reference sequence). The CDR3 is 15 residues long.

The CDR3: CSVEGTERFGNTIYF. The CDR3 DNA is TGCAGCGTTGAAGGGACCGAAAGGTTTGGAAACACCATATATTTT. V is TRBV29-1 and J is TRBJ1-3; no definite D call. This CDR3 has 15 amino acids. CDR1 and CDR2 (germline): SQVTM, ANQGSEA. V lost 1 base, J lost 3 bases, and 13 bases lay in between.

V and J are TRBV28 and TRBJ2-1; no firm D call. Trimming shortened V by 4 bases and J by 4 bases, and 8 bases separated the two germline ends. The CDR3 loop spans 13 amino acids. Germline CDR1 MDHEN, CDR2 SYDVKM. CDR3: CASSSRSYNEQFF. CDR3 nucleotides: TGTGCCAGCAGTTCCCGATCTTACAATGAGCAGTTCTTC.

To note about this clone: The same CDR3 arises from other DNA sequences in this sample as well. The V call is TRBV5-1, the J call TRBJ2-5, with D tentatively TRBD2 (7 bases). The CDR3 has 14 residues. Trimming took 0 bases from V and 2 from J, leaving 8 bases between them. CDR1 is SGHRS, CDR2 YFSETQ, per germline. This CDR3 reads CASSLEGGQETQYF. As DNA, the CDR3 is TGCGCCAGCAGCTTGGAGGGGGGGCAAGAGACCCAGTACTTC. The full variable domain, in which reference TRBV5-1 and TRBJ2-5 provide the parts outside the CDR3, is KAGVTQTPRYLIKTRGQQVTLSCSPISGHRSVSWYQQTPGQGLQFLFEYFSETQRNKGNFPGRFSGRQFSNSRSEMNVSTLELGDSALYLCASSLEGGQETQYFGPGTRLLVL.

J is TRBJ2-5 and V is TRBV5-1, with a tentative D call TRBD1 (6 bases). The CDR3 has 15 residues. The V and J ends lost 1 base and 1 base respectively, with 11 bases between them. The germline CDR1 and CDR2 sequences are SGHRS and YFSETQ. In DNA, the CDR3 is TGCGCCAGCAGCTTGTCAAACAGGGTCCAAGAGACCCAGTACTTC. Encoded protein: CASSLSNRVQETQYF.

The chain joins TRBV6-5 to TRBJ1-1; D possibly corresponds to TRBD1 (5 bases). Germline V lookup: CDR1 MNHEY, CDR2 SVGAGI. V lost 2 bases to trimming and J lost 4 bases, with 8 bases between them. The CDR3 consists of 13 residues. The DNA of the CDR3 is TGTGCCAGCAGTTACCCAGGGTCCACTGAAGCTTTCTTT. Protein product: CASSYPGSTEAFF.

This rearrangement joins TRBV5-1 to TRBJ2-2; D possibly corresponds to TRBD2 (6 bases). The CDR3 has 14 amino acids. Germline V lookup: CDR1 SGHRS, CDR2 YFSETQ. Trimming shortened V by 7 bases and J by 1 base, and 11 bases separated the two germline ends. The CDR3 protein is CASGRTVNTGELFF. In DNA form, the CDR3 reads TGCGCCAGCGGGAGGACGGTGAACACCGGGGAGCTGTTTTTT.

The J gene is TRBJ1-6, the V gene TRBV16; a possible D gene is TRBD1 (6 bases). This CDR3 has 20 residues. Trimming took off 2 bases at V and 6 bases at J, with 26 bases between the two ends. Germline loops: CDR1 KGHSY, CDR2 FQNENV. The DNA for the CDR3 is TGTGCCAGCAGCCAAACGTTTGCTGGGACACTTACCTCAATTAATTCACCCCTCCACTTT. Its translation is CASSQTFAGTLTSINSPLHF. The variable domain in full, with the rest retrieved from reference TRBV16 and TRBJ1-6, is GEEVAQTPKHLVRGEGQKAKLYCAPIKGHSYVFWYQQVLKNEFKFLISFQNENVFDETGMPKERFSAKCLPNSPCSLEIQATKLEDSAVYFCASSQTFAGTLTSINSPLHFGNGTRLTVT.

The CDR3 is CASSRTGNTEAFF. In nucleotides, the CDR3 is TGTGCCAGCAGCAGGACAGGGAACACTGAAGCTTTCTTT. J is TRBJ1-1 and V is TRBV7-8; 7 bases map to TRBD1. The CDR3 runs 13 residues. Trimming took 5 bases from V and 1 from J; bases not matched to a gene: 1. Germline-derived CDR1 and CDR2 are SGHVS and FQNEAQ.

This chain uses TRBV19 with TRBJ1-1; D not certain. This CDR3 has 13 residues. The ends were cut back, 3 bases at V and 1 base at J, with 6 bases in the middle. The V gene's germline CDR1 is LNHDA and CDR2 SQIVND (reference sequence). CDR3 residues: CASSMKRNTEAFF. DNA of the CDR3: TGTGCCAGTAGTATGAAGAGGAACACTGAAGCTTTCTTT.

This chain links TRBV5-1 with TRBJ2-1, with TRBD1 matching 8 bases. With 2 bases clipped from V and 2 bases from J, the junction kept 6 bases outside the gene matches. Germline V gives CDR1 SGHRS, CDR2 YFSETQ. This CDR3 has 16 amino acids. In nucleotides, the CDR3 is TGCGCCAGCAGCTTCCTCGGACAGGGTCCCTACAATGAGCAGTTCTTC. Its protein is CASSFLGQGPYNEQFF.

The gene calls are TRBV7-2 and TRBJ1-4; D uncertain. The ends were cut back, 1 base at V and 11 bases at J, with 11 bases in the middle. This CDR3 has 13 amino acids. Germline V gene lookup returns CDR1 SGHTA and CDR2 FQGNSA. The CDR3 loop is CASSLEGPPKLFF. The CDR3 region has the DNA TGTGCCAGCAGCTTAGAAGGACCACCGAAACTGTTTTTT. The entire variable domain, with the rest obtained from reference TRBV7-2 and TRBJ1-4, is as follows: GAGVSQSPSNKVTEKGKDVELRCDPISGHTALYWYRQSLGQGLEFLIYFQGNSAPDKSGLPSDRFSAERTGGSVSTLTIQRTQQEDSAVYLCASSLEGPPKLFFGSGTQLSVL.

The chain is built from TRBV6-2 or TRBV6-3 and TRBJ2-1; D unresolved. The CDR3 has 13 amino acids. Germline V gene sequence: CDR1 MNHEY, CDR2 SVGEGT. Trimming removed 1 base at V and 8 bases at J, with 9 bases between. DNA for the CDR3: TGTGCCAGCAGTTACTTTGATTGGCATGAGCAGTTCTTC. Its translation is CASSYFDWHEQFF.